One sample yielded the 22 T cell receptor beta chains listed below, sequenced in a study of blood T cell repertoires in COVID-19. Profiling relied on immunoSEQ multiplex PCR, and the TCRdb table lists in-frame clones only, not all of them. There are 60,000 to 75,000 clones in the sample; approximately 86% occur only once, and about 12% lies in the top ten. Sequencing was done on a sample of peripheral blood. Receptors originate from a woman aged 55-69 years with acute or convalescent COVID-19.

The chain couples TRBV28 to TRBJ1-5, with TRBD1 matching 8 bases. CDR3 size: 16 residues. Germline CDR1 is MDHEN and CDR2 is SYDVKM. V dropped 6 bases and J dropped 2; count of bases not matched to a gene: 9. This CDR3 is CASSSYRGKGNQPQHF. As DNA, the CDR3 is TGTGCCAGCAGCTCCTACAGGGGGAAGGGCAATCAGCCCCAGCATTTT.

This clone turned up a few times. V usage is TRBV3-1 (or the pseudogene TRBV3-2) and J usage is TRBJ2-7; no clear D. This CDR3 spans 14 amino acids. Trimming removed 10 bases from V and 0 bases from J, with 16 bases in between. Germline loops: CDR1 LGHDT, CDR2 YNNKEL (reference sequence). CDR3 in amino acids: CATSDIPSSYEQYF. The DNA of the CDR3 is TGTGCCACCTCAGACATTCCAAGCTCCTACGAGCAGTACTTC.

The V gene is TRBV7-3, the J gene TRBJ1-1, with D uncertain. Deletions cut 2 bases from V and 6 bases from J, with 10 bases between. The CDR3 has 13 residues. Germline V gene sequence: CDR1 SGHTA, CDR2 FQGTGA. The CDR3 nucleotides are TGTGCCAGCAGCTTATTCGGGGAGGCTGAAGCTTTCTTT. The encoded protein is CASSLFGEAEAFF.

This rearrangement joins TRBV3-1 (or the pseudogene TRBV3-2) to TRBJ1-1; TRBD1 aligns across 9 bases. The junction had 11 bases not matched to a gene; V was cut back by 4 bases and J by 5 bases. This CDR3 comprises 16 residues. Germline V gives CDR1 LGHDT, CDR2 YNNKEL (reference sequence). The CDR3 bases are TGTGCCAGCAGCCTGGGGACAGGGTTAGTCAGGACTGAAGCTTTCTTT. Translation: CASSLGTGLVRTEAFF.

CDR3 residues: CSVEAVGGVGDIQYF. In DNA form, the CDR3 reads TGCAGCGTTGAAGCGGTTGGGGGGGTCGGGGACATTCAGTACTTC. This rearrangement joins TRBV29-1 to TRBJ2-4; TRBD2 aligns across 7 bases. Germline loops: CDR1 SQVTM, CDR2 ANQGSEA. With V trimmed by 1 base and J by 8 bases, 11 bases remained unmatched. The CDR3 runs to 15 residues.

CDR3 nucleotides: TGCGCCAGCAGCCCTGCAGGCGGGACAGGGGGCTTTGAAAAACTGTTTTTT. Amino acids: CASSPAGGTGGFEKLFF. This rearrangement joins TRBV5-1 to TRBJ1-4; 12 nucleotides line up with TRBD1. Germline V gives CDR1 SGHRS, CDR2 YFSETQ. The V and J ends lost 4 bases and 7 bases, in that order; junction bases with no gene match: 11. The CDR3 has 17 residues.

The chain couples TRBV12-5 to TRBJ2-5, with D possibly matching TRBD2 (6 bases). Germline loops: CDR1 LGHNT, CDR2 FRNRAP. V was clipped by 6 bases and J by 2 bases, with 13 bases between them. The CDR3 length is 14 residues. The CDR3 bases are TGTGCTAGTGGCCTCGGACTAAGTCAAGAGACCCAGTACTTC. Amino acid sequence: CASGLGLSQETQYF.

The chain links TRBV24-1 to TRBJ2-1, with unresolved D. The V end lost 5 bases, the J end lost 0 bases, and 13 bases lay between the germline ends. The CDR3 totals 16 residues. Germline V gene sequence: CDR1 KGHDR, CDR2 SFDVKD. CDR3 coding DNA: TGTGCCACCAGTGGCAATTGGCGGAGCTCCTACAATGAGCAGTTCTTC. Protein sequence: CATSGNWRSSYNEQFF.

The rearrangement links TRBV6-6 to TRBJ2-2, with TRBD2 matching 8 bases. The V gene end was trimmed by 8 bases and the J gene end by 6 bases; junction bases not matched to a gene: 8. The germline CDR1 and CDR2 sequences are MNHNY and SVGAGI (reference sequence). CDR3 length equals 14 residues. As DNA, the CDR3 is TGTGCCAGCCTCAACCGGGGGGGTTCCGGGGAGCTGTTTTTT. This sequence encodes CASLNRGGSGELFF.

The chain carries TRBV5-1 and TRBJ2-1; TRBD1 matches 8 bases. V was clipped by 3 bases and J by 0 bases; unmatched bases: 5. Germline lookup yields CDR1 SGHRS and CDR2 YFSETQ. The CDR3 totals 16 residues. Here the CDR3 DNA reads TGCGCCAGCAGCTCCGGACAGGGAGGCTCCTACAATGAGCAGTTCTTC. Translation: CASSSGQGGSYNEQFF.

The chain has TRBV5-4 and TRBJ1-6; a weak D match, TRBD1 (5 bases). Trimming took 1 base from V and 3 from J, leaving 11 bases between them. The germline V gene has CDR1 SGHNT and CDR2 YYREEE (reference sequence). This CDR3 has 16 amino acids. CDR3 sequence reads: CASSLQGSGYNSPLHF. The CDR3, as DNA: TGTGCCAGCAGCTTGCAGGGTTCAGGCTATAATTCACCCCTCCACTTT.

This sequence joins TRBV11-2 and TRBJ2-2; tentative D call: TRBD2 (7 bases). Germline CDR1 SGHAT, CDR2 FQNNGV. V was shortened by 2 bases and J by 1 base, with 17 bases between the two germline ends. This CDR3 comprises 18 residues. In DNA, the CDR3 is TGTGCCAGCAGCTTATCGCGGGGGCCCTCTAAGAACACCGGGGAGCTGTTTTTT. Translated: CASSLSRGPSKNTGELFF.

This rearrangement joins TRBV15 to TRBJ1-5; TRBD1 agrees at 8 bases. CDR3 size: 16 residues. The V gene's germline CDR1 is LNHNV and CDR2 YYDKDF (reference sequence). Unmatched junction bases numbered 6, after V lost 3 bases and J lost 2 bases. The CDR3: CATSSRTGTGNQPQHF. The CDR3 DNA follows: TGTGCCACCAGCAGCCGGACAGGGACTGGCAATCAGCCCCAGCATTTT.

J is TRBJ1-5 and V is TRBV7-2; possible D gene TRBD1, 6 bases. The CDR3 has 16 residues. Per germline, CDR1 SGHTA and CDR2 FQGNSA. V gave up 1 base and J gave up 3 bases, with 13 bases separating them. The CDR3 DNA follows: TGTGCCAGCAGCTTAGTGGGGGGGGCGACCAATCAGCCCCAGCATTTT. Protein: CASSLVGGATNQPQHF.

The CDR3 loop is CASTRQGYNSPLHF. DNA for the CDR3: TGTGCCAGCACCCGACAGGGATATAATTCACCCCTCCACTTT. This chain links TRBV28 with TRBJ1-6; TRBD1 agrees at 7 bases. The ends lost 7 bases at V and 4 bases at J; junction bases unmatched: 4. Germline-derived CDR1 and CDR2 are MDHEN and SYDVKM. This CDR3 spans 14 amino acids. Combining the CDR3 with reference TRBV28 and TRBJ1-6 gives the whole variable domain DVKVTQSSRYLVKRTGEKVFLECVQDMDHENMFWYRQDPGLGLRLIYFSYDVKMKEKGDIPEGYSVSREKKERFSLILESASTNQTSMYLCASTRQGYNSPLHFGNGTRLTVT.

Here the CDR3 DNA reads TGTGCCAGCCACGGGACAGGGGATCAGGTTGGCGGCTACACCTTC. It encodes CASHGTGDQVGGYTF. The V call is TRBV19, the J call TRBJ1-2, with TRBD1 matching over 10 bases. CDR3 length equals 15 residues. V lost 9 bases and J lost 8; bases outside the gene matches: 15. Looked up from germline, CDR1 is LNHDA and CDR2 is SQIVND (reference sequence).

This clone showed up just once. J is TRBJ2-5 and V is TRBV24-1; no firm D call. CDR3 size: 17 residues. Germline V CDR1 and CDR2: KGHDR, SFDVKD. Trimming shortened V by 0 bases and J by 3 bases, and 16 bases separated the two germline ends. In DNA form, the CDR3 reads TGTGCCACCAGTGATTTGCAGGTTGAGTTGTGTGAAGAGACCCAGTACTTC. This encodes CATSDLQVELCEETQYF.

CDR3 DNA: TGTGCCAGCAAGCGACAGGGGAGGGAGACCCAGTACTTC. Residues: CASKRQGRETQYF. V usage is TRBV6-5 and J usage is TRBJ2-5; TRBD1 aligns across 8 bases. V dropped 7 bases and J dropped 5; count of bases not matched to a gene: 6. The CDR3 extends over 13 amino acids. Germline lookup yields CDR1 MNHEY and CDR2 SVGAGI.

V usage is TRBV5-6 and J usage is TRBJ1-2, with 7 bases that match TRBD1. The CDR3 has 15 amino acids. Germline lookup yields CDR1 SGHDT and CDR2 YYEEEE. V was pared by 8 bases and J by 4 bases, with 14 bases of the junction left unmatched. The CDR3 protein is CASGTGGTVVYGYTF. CDR3 bases: TGTGCCAGTGGGACGGGCGGGACAGTAGTCTATGGCTACACCTTC.

This chain links TRBV12-5 with TRBJ1-5; D perhaps matches TRBD1 (6 bases). The length of the CDR3 is 14 residues. CDR1 and CDR2 (germline): LGHNT, FRNRAP. The V gene lost 6 bases and the J gene lost 4 bases, with 13 bases spanning the gap. This chain's CDR3 is CASGRPGENQPQHF. The CDR3 nucleotides are TGTGCTAGTGGCCGACCAGGGGAGAATCAGCCCCAGCATTTT.

The CDR3 here is CASNLGGGQGVAEAFF. The CDR3 DNA sequence: TGTGCCAGCAACCTTGGGGGAGGACAGGGGGTCGCTGAAGCTTTCTTT. This chain links TRBV28 with TRBJ1-1; TRBD1 agrees at 10 bases. This CDR3 is built from 16 residues. V trimming: 7 bases; J trimming: 6 bases; junction bases outside the gene matches: 14. The V gene's germline CDR1 is MDHEN and CDR2 SYDVKM.

This clone came up a few times. The chain combines TRBV30 with TRBJ2-1, with a tentative D call TRBD1 (6 bases). With 0 bases removed from V and 4 bases from J, the gap between germline ends came to 13 bases. The CDR3 sequence is 15 residues long. The V gene's germline CDR1 is GTSNPN and CDR2 SVGIG (reference sequence). In nucleotides, the CDR3 is TGTGCCTGGAGTGTAGCAGCAGGGGCGTACAATGAGCAGTTCTTC. Translated, it gives CAWSVAAGAYNEQFF.